This T cell receptor beta chain appears in the sequencing data of a study of somatic mutations in cytotoxic T cells in rheumatoid arthritis. Study overall: Patient blood (approximately 30 ml EDTA) was drawn right after diagnosis, before any treatment.

Original handling: Published virus-specific TCRB sequences matched only a few of the patient CD8+ clones exceeding 1%. TCRdb keeps only in-frame clones here, not all; method: immunoSEQ multiplex PCR. Clone size and the V and J calls come from that table; the DNA yielded D and trimming. The data hold 14,000 or so clones, with more than 60% observed a single time. Findings and limits, study-wide: For CD8+ T-cell clonality, rheumatoid arthritis patients and age-matched healthy controls did not differ significantly.

Of note for this clone: No antigen is known for it.

V lost 2 bases to trimming and J lost 4 bases, with 10 bases between them. Germline CDR1 and CDR2: SGHNT and YYREEE (reference sequence). CDR3 length: 14 residues. The sequenced material came from CD8+ T cells sorted from blood. The clonotype was recovered from an adult with rheumatoid arthritis. This sequence joins TRBV5-4 and TRBJ2-1, with D possibly being TRBD2 (6 bases). CDR3 sequence reads: CASSFRGLYNEQFF. The DNA for the CDR3 is TGTGCCAGCAGCTTCCGGGGGTTGTACAATGAGCAGTTCTTC.